This T cell receptor (beta chain) was observed in a study of T cells in Graves' hyperthyroidism and ophthalmopathy. Study observations and caveats: Blood also showed most of the thyroid clonotypes that were expanded above 0.001.

RNA transcripts gave rise to amplified TCR beta CDR3 regions. First-round RT-PCR with HTBI primers amplified the TCR CDR3 region. One entry per CDR3 protein results from TCRdb running MiXCR on the multiplex PCR reads. The data hold hundreds of thousands of distinct CDR3 sequences, with roughly 14% observed a single time. Per the germline V gene, CDR1 is MNHNS and CDR2 is SASEGT. Trimming shortened V by 4 bases and J by 4 bases, and 11 bases separated the two germline ends. The CDR3 has 15 residues. Uncontrolled infection, other autoimmune disease, pregnancy or lactation led to exclusion. Extraction of PBMCs used approximately 10 ml of fresh peripheral blood. This clonotype has ten or more counts. The antigen is unknown.

This chain joins TRBV6-1 and TRBJ1-6; possibly TRBD1 for D (5 bases). The clonotype originates from a man younger than 35 with Graves' ophthalmopathy. Input material: blood. Here the CDR3 DNA reads TGTGCCAGCAGTGCCCGACAGCTTTATAATTCACCCCTCCACTTT. Its protein is CASSARQLYNSPLHF.